Included here is one T cell receptor beta chain sequence, with context. These data are taken from a study of blood T cell repertoires in COVID-19. Whole-study context: Sources were T cells, B-cell-depleted T cells, or PBMCs; the material itself was cDNA or gDNA.

Under the authors' procedure: Reference gene primer amplification gave nucleated cell count estimates. TCRdb's table, derived via immunoSEQ multiplex PCR, lists solely in-frame clones and lacks some. V and J calls and clone size are copied from that table; D and trimming were computed from the DNA. The sample contains roughly 200,000 clones, roughly 84% of which appear only once. The V end lost 7 bases, the J end lost 6 bases, and 16 bases lay between the germline ends. The CDR3 is 14 amino acids. From germline, CDR1 is LNHDA and CDR2 SQIVND (reference sequence). Adults between roughly 18 and 95 years of age took part from 24 US areas. Clinical history as reported by participants underpinned cohort assignment.

The sequenced material came from PBMCs or T cells enriched from blood (not recorded which). The chain links TRBV19 to TRBJ2-1; D possibly corresponds to TRBD2 (6 bases). The sequence was collected from a man aged 25-45 years in a cohort exposed to, infected with or recovered from COVID-19 (not recorded which). The CDR3 bases are TGTGCCAGTATCGACGCGGGATACTCCAATGAGCAGTTCTTC. Translated: CASIDAGYSNEQFF.